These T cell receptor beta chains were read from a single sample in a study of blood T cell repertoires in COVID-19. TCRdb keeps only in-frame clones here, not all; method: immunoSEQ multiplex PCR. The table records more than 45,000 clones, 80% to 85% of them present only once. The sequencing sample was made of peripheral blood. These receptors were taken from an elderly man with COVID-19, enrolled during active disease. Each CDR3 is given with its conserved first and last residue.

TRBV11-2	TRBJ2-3	CASLVAGGSTDTQYF
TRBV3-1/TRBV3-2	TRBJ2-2	CASSQGPGELFF
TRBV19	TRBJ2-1	CASRRQGALSNEQFF
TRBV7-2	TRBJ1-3	CASSLGQASGNTIYF
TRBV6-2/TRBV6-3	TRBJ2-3	CASSFGTGSGTDTQYF
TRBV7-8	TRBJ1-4	CASSLVQTEKLFF
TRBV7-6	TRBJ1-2	CASSLSWEGPAGNGYTF
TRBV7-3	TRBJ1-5	CASSSGTGVQPQHF
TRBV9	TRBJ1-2	CASSVGQGAFGYTF
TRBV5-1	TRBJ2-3	CASSLVERDTQYF
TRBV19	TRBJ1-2	CASSAWDRQNYGYTF
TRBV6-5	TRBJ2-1	CASSYARLDSYNEQFF
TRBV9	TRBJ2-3	CASSAGTGGFTDTQYF
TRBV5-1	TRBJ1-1	CASRGGALVNTEAFF
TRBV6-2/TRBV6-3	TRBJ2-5	CASSYDSQETQYF
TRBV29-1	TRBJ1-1	CSTGQGLNTEAFF
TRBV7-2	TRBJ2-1	CASSSHGPYNEQFF
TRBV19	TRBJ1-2	CASRTGNYGYTF
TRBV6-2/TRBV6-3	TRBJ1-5	CASSRAGSNSNQPQHF
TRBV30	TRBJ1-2	CARSGDSNYGYTF
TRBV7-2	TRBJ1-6	CASSLVREGGYNSPLHF
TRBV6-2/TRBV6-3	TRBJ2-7	CASSYRETGSGEQYF
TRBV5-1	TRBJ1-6	CASSLFGVYNSPLHF
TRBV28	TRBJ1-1	CASSLPGQLIGAFF
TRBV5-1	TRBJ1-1	CASSLALLQGAFGSTEAFF
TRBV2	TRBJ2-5	CASSVDRGKFETQYF
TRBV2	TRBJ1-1	CASKLRLLNTEAFF
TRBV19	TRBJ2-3	CASSPKTGAGDTQYF
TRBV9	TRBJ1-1	CASSATHRDDTEAFF
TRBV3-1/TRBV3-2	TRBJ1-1	CASSRGQPNTEAFF
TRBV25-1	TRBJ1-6	CASSEYGQGNSPLHF
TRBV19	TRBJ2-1	CASSTTSVSYNEQFF
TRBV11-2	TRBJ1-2	CASSQGDNPGYTF
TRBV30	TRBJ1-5	CAWSGGGGQPQHF
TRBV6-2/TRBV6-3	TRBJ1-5	CASSYVQGARQPQHF
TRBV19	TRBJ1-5	CASSSDRGYSNQPQHF
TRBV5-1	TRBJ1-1	CASSAGQMATEAFF
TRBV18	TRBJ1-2	CASSPRRGNGYTF
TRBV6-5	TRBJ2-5	CASSPTQPQETQYF
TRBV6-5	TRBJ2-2	CASGGQSGGELFF
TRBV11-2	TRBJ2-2	CASSLDFGELFF
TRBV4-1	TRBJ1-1	CASSPQSGIGTEAFF
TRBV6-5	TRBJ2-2	CASSTGLGYTGELFF
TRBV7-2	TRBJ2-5	CASSFLAGVETQYF
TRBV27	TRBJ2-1	CASSLTRGDYEQFF
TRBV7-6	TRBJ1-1	CASSLEGGDRRAFF
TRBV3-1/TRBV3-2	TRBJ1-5	CASSLLNQPQHF
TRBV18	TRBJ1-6	CASSQSLPGTHNSPLHF
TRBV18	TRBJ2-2	CASSSPGDTGELFF
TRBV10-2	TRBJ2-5	CASSEPARPILRTQYF
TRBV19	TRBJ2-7	CASSPPGQDSYEQYF
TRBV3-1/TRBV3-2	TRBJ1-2	CASSLEIGGSHGYTF
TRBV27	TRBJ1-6	CASSLGQNSYNSPLHF
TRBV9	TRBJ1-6	CASSTGDSYNSPLHF
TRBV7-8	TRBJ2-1	CASSLEGVSYNEQFF
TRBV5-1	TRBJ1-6	CASSLDRGPSPLHF